This is a list of T cell receptor beta chains from one sample in a study of blood T cell repertoires in COVID-19. TCRdb's copy holds only in-frame clones and misses some; the assay was immunoSEQ multiplex PCR. The sample carries 200,000 to 250,000 clones, about nine tenths recorded once. Input material: PBMCs or T cells enriched from blood (not recorded which). The receptors stem from a man aged 50 or older who had been exposed to COVID-19. Each CDR3 is given with its conserved first and last residue. The order of the fields is CDR3 protein, CDR3 DNA, D gene, J gene, V gene, clone size. D genes are given only for firm matches. Clone sizes are given selectively: once, few, many, or a class where the clone is expanded.

CASSSGGDQPQHF,TGTGCCAGCAGCTCGGGGGGAGATCAGCCCCAGCATTTT,-,TRBJ1-5,TRBV5-4,-
CASSLGGTARGYTF,TGTGCCAGCAGCTTAGGGGGGACAGCGAGAGGCTACACCTTC,TRBD1,TRBJ1-2,TRBV7-3,-
CASSWDGRNSPLHF,TGTGCCAGCAGTTGGGACGGGAGGAATTCACCCCTCCACTTT,-,TRBJ1-6,TRBV6-5,-
CASSQARAGAITSTDTQYF,TGCGCCAGCAGCCAAGCCCGAGCGGGGGCGATAACTAGCACAGATACGCAGTATTTT,TRBD2,TRBJ2-3,TRBV4-1,-
CASSLGTGANTEAFF,TGTGCCAGCAGCTTAGGGACAGGGGCTAACACTGAAGCTTTCTTT,TRBD1,TRBJ1-1,TRBV5-4,once
CAISEFPLAGGRYNEQFF,TGTGCCATCAGTGAGTTTCCGCTAGCGGGGGGCAGGTACAATGAGCAGTTCTTC,TRBD2,TRBJ2-1,TRBV10-3,-
CASSSKRGLAEANTGELFF,TGCGCCAGCAGCTCTAAAAGGGGACTAGCGGAGGCGAACACCGGGGAGCTGTTTTTT,TRBD2,TRBJ2-2,TRBV5-1,-
CASSPGTSGEETQYF,TGTGCCAGCAGCCCCGGGACTTCGGGGGAGGAGACCCAGTACTTC,-,TRBJ2-5,TRBV3-1/TRBV3-2,once
CASSIDSANEKLFF,TGTGCCAGTAGTATAGATTCAGCGAATGAAAAACTGTTTTTT,-,TRBJ1-4,TRBV19,-
CASGSLSAHNEQFF,TGTGCTAGTGGTTCCCTCAGCGCCCACAATGAGCAGTTCTTC,-,TRBJ2-1,TRBV12-5,-
CASSFLAGVTNEQFF,TGCGCCAGCAGCTTCCTAGCGGGAGTTACCAATGAGCAGTTCTTC,TRBD2,TRBJ2-1,TRBV5-1,-
CASGEGVDGETQYF,TGTGCTAGTGGTGAAGGGGTGGACGGGGAGACCCAGTACTTC,-,TRBJ2-5,TRBV12-5,-
CATSDPLAGANHEQFF,TGTGCCACCAGTGACCCTCTAGCGGGAGCGAACCATGAGCAGTTCTTC,TRBD2,TRBJ2-1,TRBV24-1,-
CASREQGPSSGELFF,TGTGCCAGCAGGGAACAGGGCCCAAGCTCCGGGGAGCTGTTTTTT,-,TRBJ2-2,TRBV2,-
CASSVGGGHNSPLHF,TGTGCCAGCAGCGTAGGGGGGGGTCATAATTCACCCCTCCACTTT,-,TRBJ1-6,TRBV9,-
CASRGRDRVGYTF,TGTGCCAGTAGGGGCCGGGACAGGGTTGGCTACACCTTC,TRBD1,TRBJ1-2,TRBV19,-
CASSLNSGVGYGYTF,TGTGCCAGCAGCCTCAACTCAGGGGTCGGCTATGGCTACACCTTC,-,TRBJ1-2,TRBV7-2,few
CASSWGPSTEAFF,TGTGCCAGCAGTTGGGGGCCGAGCACTGAAGCTTTCTTT,-,TRBJ1-1,TRBV2,-
CASSWVGGASSDEQFF,TGTGCCAGCAGCTGGGTCGGGGGAGCAAGTTCGGATGAGCAGTTCTTC,-,TRBJ2-1,TRBV7-3,-
CASSPTRSPLHF,TGTGCCAGCAGTCCTACGAGGTCACCCCTCCACTTT,-,TRBJ1-6,TRBV27,-
CATSDGGLGVNEQFF,TGTGCCACCAGTGATGGTGGGTTAGGGGTCAATGAGCAGTTCTTC,-,TRBJ2-1,TRBV24-1,-
CASSGADTGELFF,TGCGCCAGCAGCGGGGCTGATACCGGGGAGCTGTTTTTT,-,TRBJ2-2,TRBV5-1,-
CASSLGEQEPQHF,TGTGCCAGCAGCTTGGGGGAGCAGGAGCCCCAGCATTTT,-,TRBJ1-5,TRBV5-4,-
CASSLSSSGPQETQYF,TGCGCCAGCAGCTTGAGTTCTAGCGGGCCTCAAGAGACCCAGTACTTC,TRBD2,TRBJ2-5,TRBV5-1,few
CSLMGQIGETQYF,TGCAGCCTTATGGGACAAATAGGGGAGACCCAGTACTTC,-,TRBJ2-5,TRBV29-1,-
CASSSGGTDTQYF,TGCGCCAGCAGCAGCGGGGGTACAGATACGCAGTATTTT,TRBD2,TRBJ2-3,TRBV5-1,-
CATHKTDSLYGYTF,TGTGCCACCCATAAGACCGACAGTCTCTATGGCTACACCTTC,-,TRBJ1-2,TRBV24-1,-
CASSVGGGNQPQHF,TGTGCCAGCAGCGTCGGAGGGGGCAATCAGCCCCAGCATTTT,-,TRBJ1-5,TRBV28,-
CASTPWGQTDTQYF,TGTGCCAGCACCCCTTGGGGACAGACAGATACGCAGTATTTT,TRBD1,TRBJ2-3,TRBV28,once
CASSWGESSNQPQHF,TGTGCCAGCAGCTGGGGGGAATCAAGCAATCAGCCCCAGCATTTT,-,TRBJ1-5,TRBV5-8,-
CASSFGTGGAGELFF,TGTGCCAGCAGTTTCGGGACAGGTGGGGCCGGGGAGCTGTTTTTT,TRBD1,TRBJ2-2,TRBV27,-
CATSAAGSGNTIYF,TGTGCCACCAGTGCGGCGGGCTCTGGAAACACCATATATTTT,-,TRBJ1-3,TRBV24-1,-
CASSEGQISGNTIYF,TGTGCCAGCAGTGAAGGACAGATCTCTGGAAACACCATATATTTT,-,TRBJ1-3,TRBV2,-
CAWTLSGGYSNQPQHF,TGTGCCTGGACCCTCAGCGGGGGGTATAGCAATCAGCCCCAGCATTTT,-,TRBJ1-5,TRBV30,-
CAISEGPGGYTEAFF,TGTGCCATCAGTGAGGGGCCCGGAGGATACACTGAAGCTTTCTTT,-,TRBJ1-1,TRBV10-3,-
CASSPGTDTQYF,TGTGCCAGCAGCCCCGGCACAGATACGCAGTATTTT,-,TRBJ2-3,TRBV9,-
CASRLWEGDTQYF,TGTGCCAGCAGACTCTGGGAGGGAGATACGCAGTATTTT,TRBD2,TRBJ2-3,TRBV25-1,-
CASSVDYTGEDIQYF,TGTGCCAGCAGCGTAGACTATACAGGGGAGGACATTCAGTACTTC,-,TRBJ2-4,TRBV9,-
CASSFRQEAFF,TGTGCCAGCAGCTTCAGACAAGAAGCTTTCTTT,-,TRBJ1-1,TRBV11-3,-
CASSLGLANTGELFF,TGTGCCAGCAGCTTAGGACTAGCGAACACCGGGGAGCTGTTTTTT,-,TRBJ2-2,TRBV7-9,-
CASSRDIQRTGNSPLHF,TGCGCCAGCAGTAGGGACATCCAGCGAACCGGTAATTCACCCCTCCACTTT,-,TRBJ1-6,TRBV5-1,few
CASSPVVQVEAFF,TGTGCCAGCAGCCCAGTAGTCCAGGTAGAAGCTTTCTTT,-,TRBJ1-1,TRBV7-9,-
CASGAGTGVYNEQFF,TGTGCCAGCGGAGCCGGGACAGGGGTCTACAATGAGCAGTTCTTC,TRBD1,TRBJ2-1,TRBV5-8,-
CASSETSGGYNEQFF,TGTGCCAGCAGCGAGACTAGCGGGGGGTACAATGAGCAGTTCTTC,TRBD2,TRBJ2-1,TRBV9,-
CASSQGFFTNEKLFF,TGTGCCAGCAGTCAGGGTTTCTTTACTAATGAAAAACTGTTTTTT,-,TRBJ1-4,TRBV6-5,-
CASSPRIGGEQFF,TGTGCCAGCAGCCCGAGGATAGGGGGTGAGCAGTTCTTC,-,TRBJ2-1,TRBV5-4,-
CASSPPPSGLAGVRSLSEQFF,TGTGCCAGCAGCCCCCCTCCTTCGGGACTAGCGGGAGTAAGATCGCTGAGTGAGCAGTTCTTC,TRBD2,TRBJ2-1,TRBV3-1/TRBV3-2,once
CASSMKTANYGYTF,TGTGCCAGCAGCATGAAGACAGCTAACTATGGCTACACCTTC,-,TRBJ1-2,TRBV7-8,-
CSARDQRGAFF,TGCAGTGCTAGAGATCAACGGGGAGCTTTCTTT,-,TRBJ1-1,TRBV20-1,few
CASSVGPGGSYNEQFF,TGTGCCAGCAGCGTAGGGCCAGGGGGGTCCTACAATGAGCAGTTCTTC,-,TRBJ2-1,TRBV9,-
CASSDRGSYNTEAFF,TGTGCCAGTAGTGACAGGGGAAGCTATAACACTGAAGCTTTCTTT,TRBD1,TRBJ1-1,TRBV19,-
CASSYQGGHGYTF,TGCGCCAGCAGCTACCAGGGAGGGCATGGCTACACCTTC,-,TRBJ1-2,TRBV5-1,-
CASSPGLAYRGGAKNIQYF,TGCGCCAGCAGCCCGGGGCTCGCTTATCGGGGGGGAGCCAAAAACATTCAGTACTTC,TRBD2,TRBJ2-4,TRBV4-1,-
CASSQPDNPYNEQFF,TGCGCCAGCAGCCAGCCAGACAACCCCTACAATGAGCAGTTCTTC,-,TRBJ2-1,TRBV4-1,-
CASSSSLNTEAFF,TGTGCCAGTAGTTCGTCACTTAACACTGAAGCTTTCTTT,-,TRBJ1-1,TRBV19,-
CASSLRRDEQFF,TGTGCCAGCAGTTTGAGACGGGATGAGCAGTTCTTC,-,TRBJ2-1,TRBV28,-
CSAQQMNTEAFF,TGCAGCGCACAGCAGATGAACACTGAAGCTTTCTTT,-,TRBJ1-1,TRBV29-1,-